A selection of T cell receptor beta chains follows, all from one sample in a study of blood T cell repertoires in COVID-19. The table came from immunoSEQ multiplex PCR; TCRdb's copy has only in-frame clones and leaves some out. The sample has roughly 160,000 clones, 88% seen once; the top ten hold 2% to 2.5%. What was sequenced was peripheral blood. Receptors originate from a man aged 50 to 60 who had recovered from COVID-19. Both conserved end residues are trimmed from each CDR3.

cdr3_length v_call cdr3_aa
12 TRBV28 ASVGQGEVNEQF
9 TRBV6-2/TRBV6-3 ASSLGYEQF
13 TRBV5-1 ASSSSGNSYNEQF
12 TRBV4-3 ASSQTQGYGEQY
14 TRBV7-2 ASSTAASGRVGELF
11 TRBV5-5 ASSLSDTGELF
14 TRBV3-1/TRBV3-2 ASSHKQGAGDEKLF
16 TRBV19 ASSMLTKGTSRAGELF
13 TRBV11-2 ASSLSQVGGNTIY
14 TRBV25-1 ASSDRASQNTDTQY
11 TRBV3-1/TRBV3-2 ASSQDSPTEAF
11 TRBV7-6 ASSATRGYEQY
12 TRBV7-6 ASSFERGPYEQY
11 TRBV10-3 AISESGTRANT
17 TRBV4-3 ASSQYLSGIDSSYNEQF
12 TRBV3-1/TRBV3-2 ASSQLIRAGGYT
14 TRBV5-1 ASSLAAGVFTDTQY
11 TRBV6-5 ASRTTGDTEAF
14 TRBV6-5 ASSSTSGRVLGTQY
12 TRBV6-5 ASSFDRVAAGYT
12 TRBV5-1 ASSLDRGGEKLF
12 TRBV2 ASSTSGAYNEQF
12 TRBV4-3 ASSQDMGGNEQF
13 TRBV6-6 ASLRGPSGANVLT
11 TRBV5-4 ASSKGQAGELF
16 TRBV14 ASSQAVDFSGEGTEAF
11 TRBV6-1 ASTQQGYNEQF
16 TRBV18 ASSPQRGGVSGANVLT
15 TRBV4-1 ASSQEILGQSGNTIY
13 TRBV2 ASSRGFGTNEKLF
10 TRBV28 ATRTGQETQY
13 TRBV3-1/TRBV3-2 ASSPVAGAPYEQY
12 TRBV18 ASSPRTANQPQH
14 TRBV28 ASSSTRQGPAYEQY
13 TRBV27 ASSSTGRSEETQY
12 TRBV5-6 ASSLGILRRGYT
14 TRBV29-1 SVSREPGQSTDTQY
12 TRBV28 ASSPGLAGETQY
17 TRBV10-3 AISESMASGGRNTGELF
11 TRBV7-9 ASSLTITAEAF
13 TRBV6-6 ASRPGQATNEKLF
10 TRBV28 ASSNRGYGYT
13 TRBV19 ATSDQGRFYQPQH
15 TRBV3-1/TRBV3-2 ASSQAPQLLSGNTIY
13 TRBV5-1 ASSSGRQGINTIY
11 TRBV9 ASNRGEGQPQH
14 TRBV5-1 ASSSGGDASTDTQY
12 TRBV18 ASSPSDMNTEAF
12 TRBV24-1 ATSDLDTNQPQH
14 TRBV28 ASSFETGVVNQPQH
14 TRBV11-2 ASSPPPTGWNSPLH
14 TRBV4-3 ASSQDWNQGYQPQH
13 TRBV5-1 ASSPEGVGAGELF
9 TRBV21-1 ASRQGNTIY